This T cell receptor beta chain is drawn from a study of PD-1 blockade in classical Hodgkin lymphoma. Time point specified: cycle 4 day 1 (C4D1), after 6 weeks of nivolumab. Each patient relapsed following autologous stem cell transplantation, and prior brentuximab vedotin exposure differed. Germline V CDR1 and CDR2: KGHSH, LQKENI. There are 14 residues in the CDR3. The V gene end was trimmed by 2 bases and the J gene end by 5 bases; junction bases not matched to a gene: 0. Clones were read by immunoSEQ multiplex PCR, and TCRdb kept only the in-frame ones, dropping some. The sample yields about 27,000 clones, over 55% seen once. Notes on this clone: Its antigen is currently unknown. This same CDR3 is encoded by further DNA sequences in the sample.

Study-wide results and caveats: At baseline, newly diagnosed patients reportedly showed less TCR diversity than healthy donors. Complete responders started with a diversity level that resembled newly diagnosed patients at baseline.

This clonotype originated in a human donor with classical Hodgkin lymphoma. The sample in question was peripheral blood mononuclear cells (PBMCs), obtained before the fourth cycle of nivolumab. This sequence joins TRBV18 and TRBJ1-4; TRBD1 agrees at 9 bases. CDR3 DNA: TGTGCCAGCTCACCAGGACAGGGGAATGAAAAACTGTTTTTT. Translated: CASSPGQGNEKLFF. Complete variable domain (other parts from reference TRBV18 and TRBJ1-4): NAGVMQNPRHLVRRRGQEARLRCSPMKGHSHVYWYRQLPEEGLKFMVYLQKENIIDESGMPKERFSAEFPKEGPSILRIQQVVRGDSAAYFCASSPGQGNEKLFFGSGTQLSVL.